This TCR beta chain is drawn from a study of beta chain features in type 1 diabetes. Overall study findings and caveats: Within each of all four CD4+ subsets, Type 1 diabetes patients had TCRB CDR3s that were moderately but significantly shorter.

CDR1 is MGHDK and CDR2 is SYGVNS in the germline V gene. The CDR3 is 14 amino acids. Trimming removed 6 bases from V and 5 bases from J; junction bases left unmatched: 8. Blood was drawn once from each donor into heparinised tubes. The draws averaged about 120 mL. Worth noting for this clone: Its cognate antigen is unknown.

Sequenced material consisted of expressed TCRB transcripts (all of the isolated RNA was reverse transcribed). Sequencing was performed with immunoSEQ multiplex PCR; in TCRdb, only in-frame clones are kept and a portion is missing. Of 150,000 to 200,000 clones detected, 7.8% appear once; the ten largest clones hold approximately 0.87%. The receptor's source is a woman between 35 and 50 years old with type 1 diabetes. The V and J genes are TRBV25-1 and TRBJ2-5; 8 nucleotides align to TRBD2. The sample was central memory CD4+ T cells from blood. This CDR3 is CASSSIAGWETQYF. In DNA form, the CDR3 reads TGTGCCAGCAGCTCTATAGCGGGATGGGAGACCCAGTACTTC.